The clone carrying this TCR beta chain came up a few times. Its matching antigen is unknown. This CDR3 is built from 14 residues. Trimming left V 8 bases short and J 7 bases short, with 17 bases between. Then a second PCR, running roughly 7 to 11 cycles, was carried out with a sample-barcoded 5' primer and a J-beta primer mix. TCRdb fed the 5' RACE reads into MiXCR, producing one record per CDR3 protein. Among hundreds of thousands of distinct CDR3 sequences, approximately 30% were seen once, and the ten largest hold 15% to 18%. This entry belongs to a study of blood T cells in healthy people across ages. Study-level findings and limits: Older age went with lower TCR beta diversity per million T cells, in a roughly linear way.

The chain uses TRBV12-3 or TRBV12-4 and TRBJ2-2; TRBD2 might be the D (7 bases). Specimen: blood. The TCR was taken from an elderly woman in good health. This CDR3 is CASGRGGRNGELFF. Written as DNA, the CDR3 is TGTGCCAGCGGAAGGGGGGGCCGAAACGGGGAGCTGTTTTTT.